This TCR beta chain was sequenced in a study of shared clonotypes between healthy human individuals. Study findings and constraints: Generation probabilities were higher for clonotypes shared across all four sorted-subset donors than for unshared ones. Across subsets, estimated richness was generally greater for naive than for memory populations.

J was trimmed by 4 bases and V by 3 bases; bases with no gene match: 1. The CDR3 contains 13 residues. Germline V CDR1 and CDR2: SGHTA, FQGNSA. This clone appeared a single time. Its antigen is still unknown. Other DNA sequences in the sample encode the same CDR3. Using immunoSEQ multiplex PCR, the repertoire was profiled, and TCRdb retains in-frame clones only, with some absent. The data contain around 2,000,000 clones, 95% of them singletons. The donors, all of them Caucasian adults, lived in Nashville, Tennessee. This chain links TRBV7-2 with TRBJ2-5; the match to TRBD2 covers 8 bases. Material for sequencing was naive CD4+ T cells sorted from blood. Described subset: CD45RA+ positively selected. The clonotype comes from a man between 18 and 29 years old in good health. This chain's CDR3 is CASSFGLAETQYF. The CDR3 DNA follows: TGTGCCAGCAGCTTCGGACTAGCAGAGACCCAGTACTTC.